This T cell receptor beta chain was profiled in a study of T cells after yellow fever vaccination. Notes on the study in general: Primary-vaccination clones mostly resurfaced post-booster (96% CD4, approximately 89% CD8). Among all clonotypes, a small share was observed in both CD4 and CD8 compartments.

MiXCR, applied by TCRdb to the 5' RACE reads, yields one record per CDR3 protein. The profile covers about 400,000 distinct CDR3 sequences, with approximately 6% appearing a single time and over 12% taken by the ten largest. This clonotype was recorded at least ten times. Its cognate antigen is unknown. The germline gives CDR1 ENHRY, CDR2 SYGVKD. The CDR3 has 12 residues. Trimming removed 3 bases from V and 7 bases from J, with 7 bases in between. The rearrangement uses TRBV10-3 and TRBJ2-1; no clear D gene. The sample consisted of PBMCs, taken 5 days after the yellow fever booster vaccination. The TCR originated in a man between 25 and 39 years old who received the YFV17D yellow fever vaccine. In DNA form, the CDR3 reads TGTGCCATCAGTGACTCCAATAATGAGCAGTTCTTC. Translated, it gives CAISDSNNEQFF.